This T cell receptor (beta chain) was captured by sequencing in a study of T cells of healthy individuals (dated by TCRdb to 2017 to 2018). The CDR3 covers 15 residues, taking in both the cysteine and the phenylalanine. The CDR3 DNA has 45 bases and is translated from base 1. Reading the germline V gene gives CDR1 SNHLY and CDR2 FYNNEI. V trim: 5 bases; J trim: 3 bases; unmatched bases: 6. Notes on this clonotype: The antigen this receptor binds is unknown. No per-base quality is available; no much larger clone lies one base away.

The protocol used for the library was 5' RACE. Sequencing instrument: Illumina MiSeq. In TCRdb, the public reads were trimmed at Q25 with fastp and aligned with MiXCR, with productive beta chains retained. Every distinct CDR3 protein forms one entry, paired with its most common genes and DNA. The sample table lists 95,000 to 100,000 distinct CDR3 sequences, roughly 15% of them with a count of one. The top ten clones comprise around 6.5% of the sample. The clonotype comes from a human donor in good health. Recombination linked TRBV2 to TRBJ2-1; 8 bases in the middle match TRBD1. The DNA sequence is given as TGTGCCAGCAGTAGACAGGGGCTGAACTACAATGAGCAGTTCTTC. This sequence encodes CASSRQGLNYNEQFF. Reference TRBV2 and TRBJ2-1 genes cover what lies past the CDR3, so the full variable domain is EPEVTQTPSHQVTQMGQEVILRCVPISNHLYFYWYRQILGQKVEFLVSFYNNEISEKSEIFDDQFSVERPDGSNFTLKIRSTKLEDSAMYFCASSRQGLNYNEQFFGPGTRLTVL.